This T cell receptor beta chain was sequenced during a study of OX40 agonist ivuxolimab in advanced cancers. Whole-study findings and limits: Expanded clones were, on average, more numerous in CD8+ T cells than in CD4+.

A note on this clone: Its target is unknown.

TCRdb keeps only in-frame clones here, not all; method: immunoSEQ multiplex PCR. Of about 56,000 clones in the sample, 82% were seen once. The receptor's source is an adult with an advanced solid tumor such as melanoma, head and neck, liver or kidney cancer. The sequencing used CD4+ or CD8+ T cells sorted from blood, collected in a trial of the OX40 agonist ivuxolimab.

The CDR3 DNA reads TGTGCCAGCAGGAACTACAATGAGCAGTTCTTC. Amino acid sequence: CASRNYNEQFF. The rearrangement uses TRBV2 and TRBJ2-1, with D hard to call. Germline V gene sequence: CDR1 SNHLY, CDR2 FYNNEI. The length of the CDR3 is 11 residues. Deletions cut 6 bases from V and 3 bases from J, with 3 bases between.